The subject of this entry is one T cell receptor beta chain. This sample was included in a study of shared clonotypes between healthy human individuals. The CDR3 has 13 residues. V dropped 4 bases and J dropped 4 bases, with 8 bases sitting between them. From germline, CDR1 is SEHNR and CDR2 FQNEAQ (reference sequence). Several immunoSEQ 96-well plates shared each subset's DNA, each plate a replicate. The assay was immunoSEQ multiplex PCR, and TCRdb's table has in-frame clones only and misses some. The table has fewer than 350,000 clones, about nine tenths seen once; the top ten hold 15% to 20%. The TCR was taken from a man aged 18 to 29 in good health. This chain links TRBV7-9 with TRBJ2-1, with D maybe TRBD2 (5 bases). The sample was memory CD8+ T cells sorted from blood. The subset denotes: CD45RO+ cells pooled with CCR7-negative TemRA cells. The CDR3 loop reads CASSWPGYNEQFF. CDR3 sequence (DNA): TGTGCCAGCAGCTGGCCGGGATACAATGAGCAGTTCTTC.